This T cell receptor beta chain was identified in a study of OX40 agonist ivuxolimab in advanced cancers. Study at large: It was permissible to have had prior anti-PD-1, anti-PD-L1 or anti-CTLA-4 therapy, and over 35% had some. Partial responses were recorded for three patients, including one with hepatocellular carcinoma and two with cutaneous melanoma. Study observations and caveats: With doses of 0.1-3.0 mg/kg, partial responders showed among the lowest clonal expansion. CD8+ T cells were the subset that, on average, had more expanded clones than CD4+.

The CDR3 length is 15 residues. CDR1 is MNHEY and CDR2 is SMNVEV in the germline V gene (reference sequence). Trimming removed 4 bases from V and 1 base from J, with 11 bases in between. As for this clone: Its antigen is not known.

Profiled with immunoSEQ multiplex PCR; TCRdb holds only in-frame clones, not every one. The table lists approximately 70,000 clones, approximately 78% of them singletons, with 0.35% to 0.5% in the top ten. The receptor was derived from an adult with an advanced solid tumor such as melanoma, head and neck, liver or kidney cancer. Sequencing used CD4+ or CD8+ T cells sorted from blood, obtained in a trial of the OX40 agonist ivuxolimab. The chain carries TRBV27 and TRBJ2-1; D not resolved. The CDR3 region is CASSSTPLSYNEQFF. CDR3 in DNA: TGTGCCAGCAGTTCCACCCCCTTATCCTACAATGAGCAGTTCTTC.